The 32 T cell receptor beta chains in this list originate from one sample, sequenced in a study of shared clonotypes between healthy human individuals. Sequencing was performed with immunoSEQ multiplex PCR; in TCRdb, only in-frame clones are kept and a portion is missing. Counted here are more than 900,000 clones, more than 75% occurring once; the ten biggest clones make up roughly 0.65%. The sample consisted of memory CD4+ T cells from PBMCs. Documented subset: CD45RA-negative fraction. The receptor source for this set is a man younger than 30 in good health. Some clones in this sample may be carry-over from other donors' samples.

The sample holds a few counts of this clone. CDR3 in DNA: TGTGCCAGCAGTGTTGTGGGGAGAGCTTTCTTT. Amino acids: CASSVVGRAFF. The chain combines TRBV2 with TRBJ1-1; D ambiguous. V lost 4 bases, J lost 10 bases, and 10 bases lay in between. CDR1 is SNHLY, CDR2 FYNNEI, per germline. The CDR3 spans 11 residues. The full variable domain, completed using reference TRBV2 and TRBJ1-1, is EPEVTQTPSHQVTQMGQEVILRCVPISNHLYFYWYRQILGQKVEFLVSFYNNEISEKSEIFDDQFSVERPDGSNFTLKIRSTKLEDSAMYFCASSVVGRAFFGQGTRLTVV.

The CDR3 region has the DNA TGTGCCAGCAGCTTAGGAGATTGGAGGACTAGCTCCTACAATGAGCAGTTCTTC. Translation: CASSLGDWRTSSYNEQFF. The chain has TRBV7-9 and TRBJ2-1; 7 bases agree with TRBD2. The CDR3 contains 18 residues. Germline V lookup: CDR1 SEHNR, CDR2 FQNEAQ (reference sequence). Trimming took 1 base from V and 0 from J; bases not matched to a gene: 9.

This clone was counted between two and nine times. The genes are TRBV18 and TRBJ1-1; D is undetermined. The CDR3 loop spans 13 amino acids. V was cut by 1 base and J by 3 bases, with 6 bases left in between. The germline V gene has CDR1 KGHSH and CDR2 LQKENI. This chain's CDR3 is CASSPHEDTEAFF. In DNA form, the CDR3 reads TGTGCCAGCTCACCACACGAGGACACTGAAGCTTTCTTT.

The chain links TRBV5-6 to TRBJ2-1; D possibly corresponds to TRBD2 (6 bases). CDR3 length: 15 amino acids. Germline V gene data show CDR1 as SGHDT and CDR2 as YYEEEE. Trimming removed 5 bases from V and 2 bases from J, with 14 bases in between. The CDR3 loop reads CASRPPGDPYNEQFF. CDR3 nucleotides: TGTGCCAGCAGACCCCCGGGAGACCCCTACAATGAGCAGTTCTTC.

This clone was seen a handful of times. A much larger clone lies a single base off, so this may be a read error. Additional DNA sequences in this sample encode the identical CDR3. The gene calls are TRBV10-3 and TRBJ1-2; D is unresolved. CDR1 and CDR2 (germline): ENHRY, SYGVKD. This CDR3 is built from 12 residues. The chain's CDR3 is CAITGANYGYTF. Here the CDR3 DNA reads TGTGCCATCACTGGAGCTAACTACGGCTACACCTTC.

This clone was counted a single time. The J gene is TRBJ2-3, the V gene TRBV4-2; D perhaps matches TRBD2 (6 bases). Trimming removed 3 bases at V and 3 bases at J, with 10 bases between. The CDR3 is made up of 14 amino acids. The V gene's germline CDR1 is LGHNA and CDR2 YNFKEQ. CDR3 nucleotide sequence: TGTGCCAGCAGCCAGGGGACTCAGACAGATACGCAGTATTTT. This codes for CASSQGTQTDTQYF.

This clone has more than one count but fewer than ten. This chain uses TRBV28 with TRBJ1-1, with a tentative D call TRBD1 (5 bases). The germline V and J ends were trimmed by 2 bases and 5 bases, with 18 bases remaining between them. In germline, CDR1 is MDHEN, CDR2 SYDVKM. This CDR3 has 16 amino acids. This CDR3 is CASSLTIGQEGTEAFF. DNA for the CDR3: TGTGCCAGCAGTTTAACGATCGGGCAGGAGGGGACTGAAGCTTTCTTT.

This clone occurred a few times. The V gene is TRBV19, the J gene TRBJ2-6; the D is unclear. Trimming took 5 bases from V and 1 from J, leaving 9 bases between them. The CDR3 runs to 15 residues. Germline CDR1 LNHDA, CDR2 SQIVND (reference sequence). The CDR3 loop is CASSPLDSGANVLTF. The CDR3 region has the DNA TGTGCCAGTAGTCCCCTGGATTCTGGGGCCAACGTCCTGACTTTC.

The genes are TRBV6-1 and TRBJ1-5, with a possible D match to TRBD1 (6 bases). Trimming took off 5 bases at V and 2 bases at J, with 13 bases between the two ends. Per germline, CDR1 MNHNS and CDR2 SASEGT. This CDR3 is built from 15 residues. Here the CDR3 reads CASSQPRTGNQPQHF. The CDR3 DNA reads TGTGCCAGCAGTCAGCCCCGGACAGGCAATCAGCCCCAGCATTTT.

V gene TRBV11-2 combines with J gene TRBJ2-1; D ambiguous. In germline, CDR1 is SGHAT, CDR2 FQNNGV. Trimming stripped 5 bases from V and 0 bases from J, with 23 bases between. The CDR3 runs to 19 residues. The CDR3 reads CASSVRFGAATSSYNEQFF. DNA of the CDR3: TGTGCCAGCAGCGTAAGGTTCGGCGCAGCCACGAGCTCCTACAATGAGCAGTTCTTC. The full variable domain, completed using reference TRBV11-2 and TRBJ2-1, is EAGVAQSPRYKIIEKRQSVAFWCNPISGHATLYWYQQILGQGPKLLIQFQNNGVVDDSQLPKDRFSAERLKGVDSTLKIQPAKLEDSAVYLCASSVRFGAATSSYNEQFFGPGTRLTVL.

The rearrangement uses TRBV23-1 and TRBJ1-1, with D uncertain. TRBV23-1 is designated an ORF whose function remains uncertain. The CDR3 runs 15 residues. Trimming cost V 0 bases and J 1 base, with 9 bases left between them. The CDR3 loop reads CASSQSYHRNTEAFF. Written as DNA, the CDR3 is TGCGCCAGCAGTCAATCTTATCATAGGAACACTGAAGCTTTCTTT.

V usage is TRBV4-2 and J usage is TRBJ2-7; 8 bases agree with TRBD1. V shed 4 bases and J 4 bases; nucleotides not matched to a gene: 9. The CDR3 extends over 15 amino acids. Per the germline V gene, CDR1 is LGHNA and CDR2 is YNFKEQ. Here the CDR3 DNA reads TGTGCCAGCAGCCTAGGAAGACAGGGGATATACGAGCAGTACTTC. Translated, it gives CASSLGRQGIYEQYF.

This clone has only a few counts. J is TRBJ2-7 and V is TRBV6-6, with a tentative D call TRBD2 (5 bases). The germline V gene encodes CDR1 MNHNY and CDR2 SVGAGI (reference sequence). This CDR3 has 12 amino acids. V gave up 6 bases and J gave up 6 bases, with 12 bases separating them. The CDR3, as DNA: TGTGCCAGCAGGGACTGGAACGTCGAGCAGTACTTC. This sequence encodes CASRDWNVEQYF.

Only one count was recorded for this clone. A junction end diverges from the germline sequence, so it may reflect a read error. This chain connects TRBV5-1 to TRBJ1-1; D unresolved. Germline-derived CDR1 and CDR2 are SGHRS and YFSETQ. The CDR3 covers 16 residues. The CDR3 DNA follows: TGCGCCAGCAGTCGAGGGTCGGCGGGGATGAACGCTGAAGCTTTCTTT. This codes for CASSRGSAGMNAEAFF.

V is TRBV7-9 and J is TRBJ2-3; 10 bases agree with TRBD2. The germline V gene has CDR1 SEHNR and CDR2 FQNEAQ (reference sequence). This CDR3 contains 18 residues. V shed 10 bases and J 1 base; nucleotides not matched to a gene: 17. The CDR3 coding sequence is TGTGCCATCCCTACACGACCAGCGGGAGGGCCAGGCACAGATACGCAGTATTTT. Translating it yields CAIPTRPAGGPGTDTQYF.

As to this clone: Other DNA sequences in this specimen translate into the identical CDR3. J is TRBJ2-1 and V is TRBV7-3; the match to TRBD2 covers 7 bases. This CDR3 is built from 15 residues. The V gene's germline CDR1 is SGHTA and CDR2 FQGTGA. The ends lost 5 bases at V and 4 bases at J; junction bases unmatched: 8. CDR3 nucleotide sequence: TGTGCCAGCAGCGAAACGGGAGGTCCATACAATGAGCAGTTCTTC. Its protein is CASSETGGPYNEQFF.

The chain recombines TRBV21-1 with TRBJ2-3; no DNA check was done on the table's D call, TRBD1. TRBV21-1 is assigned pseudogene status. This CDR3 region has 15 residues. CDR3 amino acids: CASSQKWANTDTQYF. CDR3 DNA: TGTGCCAGCAGCCAGAAATGGGCCAACACAGATACGCAGTATTTT.

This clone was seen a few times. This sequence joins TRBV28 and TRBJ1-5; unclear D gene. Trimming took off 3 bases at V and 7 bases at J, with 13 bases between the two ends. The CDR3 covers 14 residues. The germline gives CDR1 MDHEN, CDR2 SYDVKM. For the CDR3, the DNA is TGTGCCAGCAGTTTCCCGTTTTCCCTCCAGCCCCAGCATTTT. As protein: CASSFPFSLQPQHF.

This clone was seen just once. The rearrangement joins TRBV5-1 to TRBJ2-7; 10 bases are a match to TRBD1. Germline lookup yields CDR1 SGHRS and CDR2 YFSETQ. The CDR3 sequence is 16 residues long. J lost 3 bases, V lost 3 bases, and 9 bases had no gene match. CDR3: CASSWVGGQGHYEQYF. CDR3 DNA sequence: TGCGCCAGCAGCTGGGTAGGGGGACAGGGGCACTACGAGCAGTACTTC.

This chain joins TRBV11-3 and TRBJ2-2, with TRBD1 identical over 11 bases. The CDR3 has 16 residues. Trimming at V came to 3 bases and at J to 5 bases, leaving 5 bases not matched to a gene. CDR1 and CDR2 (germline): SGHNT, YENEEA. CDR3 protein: CASSFRGTGGTGELFF. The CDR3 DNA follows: TGTGCCAGCAGCTTCCGCGGGACAGGGGGGACCGGGGAGCTGTTTTTT.

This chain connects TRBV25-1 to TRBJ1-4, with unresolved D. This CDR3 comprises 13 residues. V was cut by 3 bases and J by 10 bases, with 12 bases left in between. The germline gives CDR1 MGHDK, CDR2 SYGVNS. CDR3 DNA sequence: TGTGCCAGCAGTGACGGGTTGCCGATAAAACTGTTTTTT. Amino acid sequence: CASSDGLPIKLFF.

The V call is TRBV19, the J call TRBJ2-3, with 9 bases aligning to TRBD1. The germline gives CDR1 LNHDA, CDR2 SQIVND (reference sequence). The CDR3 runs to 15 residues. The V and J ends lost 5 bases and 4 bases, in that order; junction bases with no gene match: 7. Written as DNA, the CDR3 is TGTGCCAGTAGTTACCGGGACAGGGCCCCAGATACGCAGTATTTT. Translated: CASSYRDRAPDTQYF.

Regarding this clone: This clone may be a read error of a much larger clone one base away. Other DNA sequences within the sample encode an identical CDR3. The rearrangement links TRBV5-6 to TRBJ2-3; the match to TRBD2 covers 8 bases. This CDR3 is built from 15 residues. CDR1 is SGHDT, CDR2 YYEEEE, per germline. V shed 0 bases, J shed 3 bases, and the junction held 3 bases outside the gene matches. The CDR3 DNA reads TGTGCCAGCAGCTTGGTTTTAGCGGGGACAGATACGCAGTATTTT. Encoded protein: CASSLVLAGTDTQYF.

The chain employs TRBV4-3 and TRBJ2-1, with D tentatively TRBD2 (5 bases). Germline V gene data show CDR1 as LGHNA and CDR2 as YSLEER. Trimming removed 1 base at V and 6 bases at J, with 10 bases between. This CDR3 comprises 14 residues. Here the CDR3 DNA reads TGCGCCAGCAGCCAAGGTGGTAGCGTCAATGAGCAGTTCTTC. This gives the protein CASSQGGSVNEQFF.

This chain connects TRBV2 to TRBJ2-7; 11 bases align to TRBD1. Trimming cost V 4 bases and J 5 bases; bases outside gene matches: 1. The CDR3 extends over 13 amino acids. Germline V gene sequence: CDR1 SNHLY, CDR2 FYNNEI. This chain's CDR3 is CASSGDRGNEQYF. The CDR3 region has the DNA TGTGCCAGCAGTGGGGACAGGGGGAACGAGCAGTACTTC.

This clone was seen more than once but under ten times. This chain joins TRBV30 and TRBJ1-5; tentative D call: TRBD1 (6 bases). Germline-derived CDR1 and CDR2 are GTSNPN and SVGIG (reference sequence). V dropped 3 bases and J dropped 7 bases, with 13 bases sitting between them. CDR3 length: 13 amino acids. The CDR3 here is CAWSRGAGQPQHF. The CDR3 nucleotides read TGTGCCTGGAGCAGGGGCGCGGGGCAGCCCCAGCATTTT.

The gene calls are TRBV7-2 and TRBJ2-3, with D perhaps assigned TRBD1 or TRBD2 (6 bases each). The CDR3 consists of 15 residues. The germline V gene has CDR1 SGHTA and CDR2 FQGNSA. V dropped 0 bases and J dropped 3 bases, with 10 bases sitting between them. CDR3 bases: TGTGCCAGCAGCTTAGCGGGGGGCCCGACAGATACGCAGTATTTT. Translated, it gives CASSLAGGPTDTQYF.

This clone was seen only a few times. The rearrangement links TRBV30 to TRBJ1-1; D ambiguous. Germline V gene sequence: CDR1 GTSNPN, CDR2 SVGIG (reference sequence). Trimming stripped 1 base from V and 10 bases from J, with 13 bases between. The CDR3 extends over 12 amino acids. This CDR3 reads CAWSARLNRAFF. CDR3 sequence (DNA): TGTGCCTGGAGTGCCCGCCTGAATCGAGCTTTCTTT.

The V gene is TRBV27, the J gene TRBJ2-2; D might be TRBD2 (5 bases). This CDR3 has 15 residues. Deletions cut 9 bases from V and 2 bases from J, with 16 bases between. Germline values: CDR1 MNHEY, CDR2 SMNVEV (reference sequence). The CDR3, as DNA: TGTGCCAGGGAACATTCACGACTAAACACCGGGGAGCTGTTTTTT. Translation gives CAREHSRLNTGELFF.

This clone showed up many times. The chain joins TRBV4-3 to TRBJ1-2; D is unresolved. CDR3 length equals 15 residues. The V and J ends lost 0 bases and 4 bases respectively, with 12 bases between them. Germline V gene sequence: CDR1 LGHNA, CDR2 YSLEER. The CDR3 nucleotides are TGCGCCAGCAGCCAAGATATAGGGAAGGGCTATGGCTACACCTTC. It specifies CASSQDIGKGYGYTF.

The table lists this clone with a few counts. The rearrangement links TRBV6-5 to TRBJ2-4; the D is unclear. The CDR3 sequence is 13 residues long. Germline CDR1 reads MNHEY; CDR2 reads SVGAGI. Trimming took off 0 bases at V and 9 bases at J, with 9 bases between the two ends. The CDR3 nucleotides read TGTGCCAGCAGTTACTCTGGACCGGGCATTCAGTACTTC. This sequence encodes CASSYSGPGIQYF.

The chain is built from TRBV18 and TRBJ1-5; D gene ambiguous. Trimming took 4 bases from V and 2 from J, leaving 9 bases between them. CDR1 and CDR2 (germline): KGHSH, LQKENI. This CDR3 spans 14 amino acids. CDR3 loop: CASSLLKGNQPQHF. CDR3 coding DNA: TGTGCCAGCTCACTATTAAAGGGCAATCAGCCCCAGCATTTT.